A single sample is the source of the 8 T cell receptor beta chains below, sequenced in a study of shared clonotypes between healthy human individuals. Clones were sequenced by immunoSEQ multiplex PCR, and TCRdb holds only the in-frame ones, with some missing. The sample has 630,000 or so clones, 98% seen once. Naive CD8 cells lacked CD45RO, underwent positive selection for CCR7 and left out terminally differentiated effector memory CD45RA+ cells. The sequenced sample consisted of naive CD8+ T cells sorted from blood. The source is a man aged 25-40 years in good health.

The gene calls are TRBV7-6 and TRBJ2-2; the match to TRBD2 covers 8 bases. This CDR3 is built from 13 residues. The trim removed 3 bases at V and 6 bases at J, leaving 0 bases unmatched. CDR1 is SGHVS, CDR2 FNYEAQ, per germline. The CDR3 protein is CASSLTSAGELFF. In DNA form, the CDR3 reads TGTGCCAGCAGCTTGACTAGCGCCGGGGAGCTGTTTTTT.

The chain combines TRBV11-3 with TRBJ1-1, with TRBD1 identical over 7 bases. The length of the CDR3 is 15 residues. With 2 bases clipped from V and 8 bases from J, the junction kept 11 bases outside the gene matches. CDR1 and CDR2 from the germline V gene are SGHNT and YENEEA. CDR3 loop: CASSLQPGTEGEAFF. DNA of the CDR3: TGTGCCAGCAGCTTACAACCCGGGACAGAGGGAGAAGCTTTCTTT.

The rearrangement links TRBV4-1 to TRBJ2-2; TRBD2 aligns across 14 bases. This CDR3 spans 19 amino acids. Trimming at V came to 0 bases and at J to 6 bases, leaving 9 bases not matched to a gene. Germline V gives CDR1 MGHRA, CDR2 YSYEKL. CDR3 DNA sequence: TGCGCCAGCAGCCAAGAGGGCCCCCCGGGACTAGCGGGAGCCGGGGAGCTGTTTTTT. Its translation: CASSQEGPPGLAGAGELFF.

The count of this clone is one. This chain uses TRBV29-1 with TRBJ2-1; unclear D gene. The germline V gene has CDR1 SQVTM and CDR2 ANQGSEA. Trimming took 4 bases from V and 9 from J, leaving 13 bases between them. This CDR3 has 12 residues. CDR3 in amino acids: CSVAVLDFEQFF. The CDR3 DNA reads TGCAGCGTTGCTGTCTTGGATTTTGAGCAGTTCTTC.

The chain combines TRBV14 with TRBJ2-7; 7 bases are shared with TRBD2. CDR3 length: 15 amino acids. Trimming took 4 bases from V and 0 from J; bases not matched to a gene: 6. The V gene's germline CDR1 is SGHDN and CDR2 FVKESK. The chain's CDR3 is CASSPLKRGSYEQYF. CDR3 in DNA: TGTGCCAGCAGCCCGCTTAAGCGGGGCTCCTACGAGCAGTACTTC.

The CDR3 nucleotides read TGTGCCAGCAGCCCACGTGAGGTCCCTGGTAATGAAAAACTGTTTTTT. Residues: CASSPREVPGNEKLFF. The chain combines TRBV7-9 with TRBJ1-4; D is ambiguous. The germline V and J ends were trimmed by 5 bases and 4 bases, with 17 bases remaining between them. Germline lookup yields CDR1 SEHNR and CDR2 FQNEAQ (reference sequence). The length of the CDR3 is 16 residues. Full variable domain (missing parts from reference TRBV7-9 and TRBJ1-4): DTGVSQNPRHKITKRGQNVTFRCDPISEHNRLYWYRQTLGQGPEFLTYFQNEAQLEKSRLLSDRFSAERPKGSFSTLEIQRTEQGDSAMYLCASSPREVPGNEKLFFGSGTQLSVL.

The rearrangement joins TRBV7-9 to TRBJ2-1; a weak D match, TRBD1 (6 bases). Germline loops: CDR1 SEHNR, CDR2 FQNEAQ (reference sequence). The V end was cut by 5 bases, the J end by 9 bases, with 11 bases between. The CDR3 is made up of 12 amino acids. The CDR3 DNA sequence: TGTGCCAGCAGCAAACAGGGCGGTGAGCAGTTCTTC. It yields the protein CASSKQGGEQFF.

The CDR3 bases are TGCGCCAGCAGCCCCCTTAGCGGGAGTTCCTACGAGCAGTACTTC. The encoded protein is CASSPLSGSSYEQYF. The chain uses TRBV4-1 and TRBJ2-7, with 9 nucleotides matching TRBD2. V gave up 4 bases and J gave up 1 base; unmatched junction bases: 5. CDR3 length equals 15 residues. CDR1 MGHRA and CDR2 YSYEKL come from the germline V gene.